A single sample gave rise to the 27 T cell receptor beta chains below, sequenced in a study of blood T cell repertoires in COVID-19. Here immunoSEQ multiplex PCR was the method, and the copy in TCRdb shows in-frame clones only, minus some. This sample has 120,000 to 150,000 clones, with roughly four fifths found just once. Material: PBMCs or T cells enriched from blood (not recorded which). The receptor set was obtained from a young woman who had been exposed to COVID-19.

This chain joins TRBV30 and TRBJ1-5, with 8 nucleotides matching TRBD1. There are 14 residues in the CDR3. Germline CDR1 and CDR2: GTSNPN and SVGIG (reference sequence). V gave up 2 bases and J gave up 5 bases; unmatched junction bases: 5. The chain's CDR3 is CAWSTGQGHQPQHF. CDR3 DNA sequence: TGTGCCTGGAGTACTGGACAGGGCCATCAGCCCCAGCATTTT.

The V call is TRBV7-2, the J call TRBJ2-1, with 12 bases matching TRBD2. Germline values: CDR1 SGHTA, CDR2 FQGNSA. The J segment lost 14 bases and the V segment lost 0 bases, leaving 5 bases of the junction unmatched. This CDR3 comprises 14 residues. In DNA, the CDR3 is TGTGCCAGCAGCTTAGCCCCTAGCGGGAGGGGGGAGTTCTTC. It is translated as CASSLAPSGRGEFF.

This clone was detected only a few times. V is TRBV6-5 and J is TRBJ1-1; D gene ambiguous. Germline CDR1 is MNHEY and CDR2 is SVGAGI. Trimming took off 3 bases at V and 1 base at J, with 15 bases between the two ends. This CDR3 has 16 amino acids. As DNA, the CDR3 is TGTGCCAGCAGTTATCAGGTAATGCCACAGAACACTGAAGCTTTCTTT. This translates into CASSYQVMPQNTEAFF.

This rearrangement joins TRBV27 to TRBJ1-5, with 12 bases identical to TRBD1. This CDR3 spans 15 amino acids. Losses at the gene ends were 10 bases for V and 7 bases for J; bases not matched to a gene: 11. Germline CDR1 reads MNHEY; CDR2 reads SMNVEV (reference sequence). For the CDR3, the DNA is TGTGCCACAAACCCGGGACAGGGGGCTCGACAGCCCCAGCATTTT. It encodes CATNPGQGARQPQHF.

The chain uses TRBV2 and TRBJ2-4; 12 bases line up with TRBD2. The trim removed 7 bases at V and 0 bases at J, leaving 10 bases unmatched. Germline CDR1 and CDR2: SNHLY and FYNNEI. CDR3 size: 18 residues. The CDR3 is CASTKRLAGDIAKNIQYF. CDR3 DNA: TGTGCCAGCACTAAGAGACTAGCGGGGGACATAGCCAAAAACATTCAGTACTTC. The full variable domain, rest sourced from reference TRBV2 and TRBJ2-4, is EPEVTQTPSHQVTQMGQEVILRCVPISNHLYFYWYRQILGQKVEFLVSFYNNEISEKSEIFDDQFSVERPDGSNFTLKIRSTKLEDSAMYFCASTKRLAGDIAKNIQYFGAGTRLSVL.

The CDR3 DNA sequence: TGTGCCACTAATCCGGGGACATTGAACACTGAAGCTTTCTTT. It encodes CATNPGTLNTEAFF. The genes are TRBV19 and TRBJ1-1; TRBD1 might be the D (6 bases). Germline loops: CDR1 LNHDA, CDR2 SQIVND (reference sequence). With 10 bases removed from V and 0 bases from J, the gap between germline ends came to 15 bases. This CDR3 is 14 amino acids long.

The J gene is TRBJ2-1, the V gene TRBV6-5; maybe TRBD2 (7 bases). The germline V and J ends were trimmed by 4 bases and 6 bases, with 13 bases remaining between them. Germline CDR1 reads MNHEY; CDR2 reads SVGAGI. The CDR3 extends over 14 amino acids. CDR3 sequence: CASSWGGTGNEQFF. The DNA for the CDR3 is TGTGCCAGCAGTTGGGGGGGCACTGGCAATGAGCAGTTCTTC.

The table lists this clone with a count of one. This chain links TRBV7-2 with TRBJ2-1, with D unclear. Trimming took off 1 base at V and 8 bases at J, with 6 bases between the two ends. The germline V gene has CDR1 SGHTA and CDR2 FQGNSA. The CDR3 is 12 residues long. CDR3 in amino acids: CASSLVVYEQFF. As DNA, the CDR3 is TGTGCCAGCAGCTTAGTCGTCTATGAGCAGTTCTTC. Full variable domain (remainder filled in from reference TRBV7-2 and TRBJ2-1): GAGVSQSPSNKVTEKGKDVELRCDPISGHTALYWYRQSLGQGLEFLIYFQGNSAPDKSGLPSDRFSAERTGGSVSTLTIQRTQQEDSAVYLCASSLVVYEQFFGPGTRLTVL.

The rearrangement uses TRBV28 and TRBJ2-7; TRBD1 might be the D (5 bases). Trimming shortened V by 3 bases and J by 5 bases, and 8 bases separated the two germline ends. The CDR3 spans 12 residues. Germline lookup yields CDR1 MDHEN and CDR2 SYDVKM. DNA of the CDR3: TGTGCCAGCAGTTTGGAAGGGGACGAGCAGTACTTC. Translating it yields CASSLEGDEQYF. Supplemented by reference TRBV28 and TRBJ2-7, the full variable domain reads DVKVTQSSRYLVKRTGEKVFLECVQDMDHENMFWYRQDPGLGLRLIYFSYDVKMKEKGDIPEGYSVSREKKERFSLILESASTNQTSMYLCASSLEGDEQYFGPGTRLTVT.

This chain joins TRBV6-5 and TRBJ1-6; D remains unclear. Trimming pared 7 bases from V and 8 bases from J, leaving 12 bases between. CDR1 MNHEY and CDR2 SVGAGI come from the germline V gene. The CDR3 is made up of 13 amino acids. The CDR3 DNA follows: TGTGCCAGCAACCCCCGGGTAGATTCACCCCTCCACTTT. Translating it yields CASNPRVDSPLHF.

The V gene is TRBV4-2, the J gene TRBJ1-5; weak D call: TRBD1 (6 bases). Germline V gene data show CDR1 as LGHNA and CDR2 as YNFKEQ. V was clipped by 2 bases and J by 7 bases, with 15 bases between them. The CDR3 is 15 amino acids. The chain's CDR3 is CASSQLQGASQPQHF. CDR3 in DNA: TGTGCCAGCAGCCAACTACAGGGAGCATCACAGCCCCAGCATTTT.

This chain's CDR3 is CASSSGRAYNEQFF. CDR3 sequence (DNA): TGTGCCAGCAGTTCCGGGAGGGCCTACAATGAGCAGTTCTTC. The rearrangement uses TRBV2 and TRBJ2-1; 8 bases line up with TRBD2. This CDR3 contains 14 residues. From germline, CDR1 is SNHLY and CDR2 FYNNEI. The V segment lost 5 bases and the J segment 2 bases; nucleotides outside the gene matches: 2.

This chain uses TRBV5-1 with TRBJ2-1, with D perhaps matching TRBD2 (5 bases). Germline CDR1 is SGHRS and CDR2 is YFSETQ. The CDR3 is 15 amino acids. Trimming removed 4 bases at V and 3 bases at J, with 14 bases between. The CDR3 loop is CASSEASPYYNEQFF. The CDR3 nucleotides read TGCGCCAGCAGCGAGGCTAGCCCCTACTACAATGAGCAGTTCTTC.

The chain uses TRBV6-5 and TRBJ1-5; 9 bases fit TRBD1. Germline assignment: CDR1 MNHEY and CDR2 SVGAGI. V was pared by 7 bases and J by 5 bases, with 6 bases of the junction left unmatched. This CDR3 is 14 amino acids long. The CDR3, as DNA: TGTGCCAGCATCGGACAGGGGAGGGATCAGCCCCAGCATTTT. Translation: CASIGQGRDQPQHF.

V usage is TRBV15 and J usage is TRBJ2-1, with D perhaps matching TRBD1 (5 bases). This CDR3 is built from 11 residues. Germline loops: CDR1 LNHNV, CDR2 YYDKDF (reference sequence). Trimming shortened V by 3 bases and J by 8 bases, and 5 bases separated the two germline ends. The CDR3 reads CATSRTDEQFF. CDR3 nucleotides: TGTGCCACCAGCAGGACAGATGAGCAGTTCTTC.

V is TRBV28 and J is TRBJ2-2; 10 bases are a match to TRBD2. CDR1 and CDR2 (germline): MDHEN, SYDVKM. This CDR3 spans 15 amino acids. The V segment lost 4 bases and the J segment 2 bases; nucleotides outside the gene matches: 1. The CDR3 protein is CASSSSGSNTGELFF. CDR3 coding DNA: TGTGCCAGCAGTTCTAGCGGGAGTAACACCGGGGAGCTGTTTTTT.

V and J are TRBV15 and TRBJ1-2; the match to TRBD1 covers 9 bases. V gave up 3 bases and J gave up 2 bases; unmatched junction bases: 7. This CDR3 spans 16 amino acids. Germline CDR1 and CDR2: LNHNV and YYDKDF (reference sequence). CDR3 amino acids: CATSRGRTGENYGYTF. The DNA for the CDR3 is TGTGCCACCAGCAGGGGTCGGACAGGGGAAAACTATGGCTACACCTTC.

The CDR3 spells CASSLKGGTSCYF. In nucleotides, the CDR3 is TGTGCCAGCAGCCTCAAAGGGGGGACTAGCTGTTACTTC. The V gene is TRBV3-1 (or the pseudogene TRBV3-2), the J gene TRBJ2-5; 9 bases align to TRBD2. The V and J ends lost 4 bases and 14 bases, in that order; junction bases with no gene match: 11. CDR3 size: 13 residues. Per germline, CDR1 LGHDT and CDR2 YNNKEL (reference sequence).

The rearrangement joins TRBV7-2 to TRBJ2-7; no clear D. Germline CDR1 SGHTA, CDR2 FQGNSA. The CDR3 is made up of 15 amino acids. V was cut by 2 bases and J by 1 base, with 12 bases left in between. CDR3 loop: CASSLLVSLSYEQYF. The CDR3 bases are TGTGCCAGCAGCTTATTGGTTAGCTTATCCTACGAGCAGTACTTC.

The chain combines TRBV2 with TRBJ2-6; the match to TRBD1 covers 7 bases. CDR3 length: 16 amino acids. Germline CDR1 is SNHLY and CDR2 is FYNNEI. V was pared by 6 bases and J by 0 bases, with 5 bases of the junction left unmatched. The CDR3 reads CASRGTVFSGANVLTF. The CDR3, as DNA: TGTGCCAGCAGAGGGACAGTTTTCTCTGGGGCCAACGTCCTGACTTTC.

CDR3 DNA sequence: TGCGCCAGCAGCCGGAAGGGACTAGCGGGGAGCACAGATACGCAGTATTTT. Translating gives CASSRKGLAGSTDTQYF. This chain joins TRBV5-1 and TRBJ2-3, with TRBD2 matching 13 bases. The CDR3 has 17 residues. Trimming at V came to 4 bases and at J to 0 bases, leaving 5 bases not matched to a gene. From germline, CDR1 is SGHRS and CDR2 YFSETQ. Full variable domain (outside the CDR3, taken from reference TRBV5-1 and TRBJ2-3): KAGVTQTPRYLIKTRGQQVTLSCSPISGHRSVSWYQQTPGQGLQFLFEYFSETQRNKGNFPGRFSGRQFSNSRSEMNVSTLELGDSALYLCASSRKGLAGSTDTQYFGPGTRLTVL.

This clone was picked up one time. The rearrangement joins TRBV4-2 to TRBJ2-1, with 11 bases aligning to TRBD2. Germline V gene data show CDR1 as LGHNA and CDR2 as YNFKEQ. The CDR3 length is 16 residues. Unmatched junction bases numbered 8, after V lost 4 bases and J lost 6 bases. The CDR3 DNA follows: TGTGCCAGCAGCCCAACTAGCGGGAGAGGAGGCAATGAGCAGTTCTTC. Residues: CASSPTSGRGGNEQFF.

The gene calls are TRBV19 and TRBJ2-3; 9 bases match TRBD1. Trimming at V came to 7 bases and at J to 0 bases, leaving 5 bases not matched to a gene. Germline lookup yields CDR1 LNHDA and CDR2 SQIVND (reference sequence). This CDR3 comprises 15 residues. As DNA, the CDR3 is TGTGCCAGTAATTTGGACAGGGGCAGCACAGATACGCAGTATTTT. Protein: CASNLDRGSTDTQYF.

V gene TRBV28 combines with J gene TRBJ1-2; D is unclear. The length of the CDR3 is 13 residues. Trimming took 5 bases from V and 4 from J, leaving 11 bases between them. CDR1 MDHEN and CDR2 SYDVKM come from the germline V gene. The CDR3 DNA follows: TGTGCCAGCAGTGTCGGAGAACCCTATGGCTACACCTTC. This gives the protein CASSVGEPYGYTF.

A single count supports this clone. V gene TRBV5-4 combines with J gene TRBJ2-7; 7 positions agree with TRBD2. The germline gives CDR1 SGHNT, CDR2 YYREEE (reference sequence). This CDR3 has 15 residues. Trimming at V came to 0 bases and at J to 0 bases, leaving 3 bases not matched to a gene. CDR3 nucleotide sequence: TGTGCCAGCAGCTTGGATCGCGGGAGCTCCTACGAGCAGTACTTC. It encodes CASSLDRGSSYEQYF.

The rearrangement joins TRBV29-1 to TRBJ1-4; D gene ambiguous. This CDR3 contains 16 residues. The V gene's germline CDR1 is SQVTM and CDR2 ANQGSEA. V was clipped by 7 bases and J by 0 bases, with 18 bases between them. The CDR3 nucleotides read TGCAGCGCCGTACAGAGAACATGGGCAACTAATGAAAAACTGTTTTTT. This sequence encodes CSAVQRTWATNEKLFF.

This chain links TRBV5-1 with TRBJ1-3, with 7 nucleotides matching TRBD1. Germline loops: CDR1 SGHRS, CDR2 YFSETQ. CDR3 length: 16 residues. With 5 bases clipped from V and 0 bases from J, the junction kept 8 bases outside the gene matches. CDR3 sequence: CASRRTGLISGNTIYF. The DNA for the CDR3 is TGCGCCAGCAGACGGACAGGTCTTATCTCTGGAAACACCATATATTTT.